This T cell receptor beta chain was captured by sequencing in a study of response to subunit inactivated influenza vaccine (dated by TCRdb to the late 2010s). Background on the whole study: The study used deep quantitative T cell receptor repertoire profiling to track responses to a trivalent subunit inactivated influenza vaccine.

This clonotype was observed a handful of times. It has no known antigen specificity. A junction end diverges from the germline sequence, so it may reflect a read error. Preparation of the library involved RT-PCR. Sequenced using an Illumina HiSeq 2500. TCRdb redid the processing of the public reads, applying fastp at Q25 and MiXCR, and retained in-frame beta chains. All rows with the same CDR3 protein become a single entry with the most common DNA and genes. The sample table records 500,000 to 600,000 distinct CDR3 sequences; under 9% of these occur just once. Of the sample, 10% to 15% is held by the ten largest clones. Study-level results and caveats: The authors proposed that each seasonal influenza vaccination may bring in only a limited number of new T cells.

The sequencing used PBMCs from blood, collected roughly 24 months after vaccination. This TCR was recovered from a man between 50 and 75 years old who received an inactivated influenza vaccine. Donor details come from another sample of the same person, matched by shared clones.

CDR3 protein: CASSWGPELISF. The sequence in DNA is TGTGCCAGCAGCTGGGGGCCTGAGTTAATCTCCTTT. The rearranged segments are TRBV5-6 and TRBJ1-1; the D region possibly corresponds to TRBD1 (6 bases align). From the cysteine up to the phenylalanine, the CDR3 has a length of 12 residues. Only CDR3 DNA remains: 36 bases, in frame from the first base. As encoded in the germline V gene, CDR1 is SGHDT while CDR2 is YYEEEE. Full variable domain (CDR3 extended with the reference TRBV5-6 and TRBJ1-1 proteins): DAGVTQSPTHLIKTRGQQVTLRCSPKSGHDTVSWYQQALGQGPQFIFQYYEEEERQRGNFPDRFSGHQFPNYSSELNVNALLLGDSALYLCASSWGPELISFGQGTRLTVV.